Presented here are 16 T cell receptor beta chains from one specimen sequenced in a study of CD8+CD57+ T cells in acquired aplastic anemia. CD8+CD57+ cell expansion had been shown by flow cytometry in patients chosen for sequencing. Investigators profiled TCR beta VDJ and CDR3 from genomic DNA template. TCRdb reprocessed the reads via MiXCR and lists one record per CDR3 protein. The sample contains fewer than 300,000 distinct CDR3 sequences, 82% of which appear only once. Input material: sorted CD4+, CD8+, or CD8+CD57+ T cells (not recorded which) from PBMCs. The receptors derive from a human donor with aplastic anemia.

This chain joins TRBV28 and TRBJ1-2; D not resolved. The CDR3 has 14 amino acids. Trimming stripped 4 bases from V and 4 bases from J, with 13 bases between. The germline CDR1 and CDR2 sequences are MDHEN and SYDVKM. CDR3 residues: CASSSLGWLYGYTF. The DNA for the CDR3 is TGTGCCAGCAGTTCTCTGGGTTGGCTCTATGGCTACACCTTC.

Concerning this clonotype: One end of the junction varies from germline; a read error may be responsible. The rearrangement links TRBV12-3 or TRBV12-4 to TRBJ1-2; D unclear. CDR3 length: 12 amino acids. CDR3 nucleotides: TGTGCCAGCAGTTCAGCGGTCTATGGCTACACTTTC. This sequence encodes CASSSAVYGYTF.

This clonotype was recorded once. The CDR3 nucleotides are TGTGCCACCAGCAGAGGGTCACAGGGGGCGAACACTGAAGCTTTCTTT. Its translation is CATSRGSQGANTEAFF. V usage is TRBV15 and J usage is TRBJ1-1; the match to TRBD1 covers 9 bases. Germline V gene data show CDR1 as LNHNV and CDR2 as YYDKDF (reference sequence). Trimming removed 1 base from V and 1 base from J; junction bases left unmatched: 4. The CDR3 runs 16 residues.

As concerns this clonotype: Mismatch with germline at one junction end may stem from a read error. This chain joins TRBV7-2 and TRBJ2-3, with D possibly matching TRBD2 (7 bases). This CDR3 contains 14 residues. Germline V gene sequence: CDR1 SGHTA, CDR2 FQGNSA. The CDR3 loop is CASSPGGPAEVRCF. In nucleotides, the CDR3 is TGTGCCAGCAGCCCCGGGGGGCCTGCGGAAGTACGGTGTTTT.

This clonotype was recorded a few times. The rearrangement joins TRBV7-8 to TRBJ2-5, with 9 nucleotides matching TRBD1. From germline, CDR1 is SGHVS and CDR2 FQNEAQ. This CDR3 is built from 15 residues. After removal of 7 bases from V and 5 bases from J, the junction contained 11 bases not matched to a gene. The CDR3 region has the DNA TGTGCCAGCAAAGGCCACACAGGGGGCGTTGAGACCCAGTACTTC. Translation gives CASKGHTGGVETQYF.

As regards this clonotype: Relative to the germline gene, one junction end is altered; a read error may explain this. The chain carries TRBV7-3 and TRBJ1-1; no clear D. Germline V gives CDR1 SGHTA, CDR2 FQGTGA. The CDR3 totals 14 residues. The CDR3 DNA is TGTGCCAGCAGTTTAAGAGTGTCTTCGCGAGAGGCCCACTTT. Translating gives CASSLRVSSREAHF.

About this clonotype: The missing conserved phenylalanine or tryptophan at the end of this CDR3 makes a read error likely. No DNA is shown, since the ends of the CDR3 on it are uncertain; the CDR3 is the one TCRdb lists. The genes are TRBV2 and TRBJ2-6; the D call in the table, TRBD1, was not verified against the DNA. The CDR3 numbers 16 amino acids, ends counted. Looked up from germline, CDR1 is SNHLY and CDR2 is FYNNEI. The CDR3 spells CASGDGGTYGPNVVPV.

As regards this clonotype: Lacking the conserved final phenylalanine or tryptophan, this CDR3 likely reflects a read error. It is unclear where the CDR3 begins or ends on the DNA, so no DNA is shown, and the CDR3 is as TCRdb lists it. This CDR3 reads CASSLGHDYQLFG. The V gene is TRBV7-9, the J gene TRBJ2-7; the D call TRBD2 from the table was never checked on the DNA. Germline values: CDR1 SEHNR, CDR2 FQNEAQ (reference sequence). The CDR3 totals 13 residues, both ends included.

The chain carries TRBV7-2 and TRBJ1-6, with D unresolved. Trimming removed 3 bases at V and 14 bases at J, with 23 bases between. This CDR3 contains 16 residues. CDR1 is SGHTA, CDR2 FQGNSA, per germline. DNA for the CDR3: TGTGCCAGCAGCTTTCGTGAGGGCGGCACAGCTCTTTCCCTCCACTTT. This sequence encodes CASSFREGGTALSLHF.

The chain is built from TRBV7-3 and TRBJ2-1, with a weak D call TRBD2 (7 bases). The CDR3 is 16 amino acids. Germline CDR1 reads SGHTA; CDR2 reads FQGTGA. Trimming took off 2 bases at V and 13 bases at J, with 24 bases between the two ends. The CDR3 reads CASSLGGGGGQEDQFF. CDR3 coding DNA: TGTGCCAGCAGCTTAGGGGGGGGCGGCGGCCAAGAGGACCAGTTCTTC. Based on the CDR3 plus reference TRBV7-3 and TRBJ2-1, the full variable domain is GAGVSQTPSNKVTEKGKYVELRCDPISGHTALYWYRQSLGQGPEFLIYFQGTGAADDSGLPNDRFFAVRPEGSVSTLKIQRTERGDSAVYLCASSLGGGGGQEDQFFGPGTRLTVL.

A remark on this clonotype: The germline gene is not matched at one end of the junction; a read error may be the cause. The CDR3 sequence is CATSLGSDQDTQYF. CDR3 DNA sequence: TGTGCCACCAGCTTAGGGAGCGATCAAGATACCCAGTATTTT. This rearrangement joins TRBV15 to TRBJ2-3; D possibly corresponds to TRBD2 (5 bases). The CDR3 spans 14 residues. Germline CDR1 reads LNHNV; CDR2 reads YYDKDF (reference sequence).

The CDR3 coding sequence is TGTGCCACCAGCAGAGTTCTCCGGGACACGCAGCAGTACTTC. This encodes CATSRVLRDTQQYF. This chain links TRBV15 with TRBJ2-7, with a tentative D call TRBD1 (6 bases). The V gene lost 1 base and the J gene lost 8 bases, with 15 bases spanning the gap. The CDR3 sequence is 14 residues long. Per the germline V gene, CDR1 is LNHNV and CDR2 is YYDKDF (reference sequence).

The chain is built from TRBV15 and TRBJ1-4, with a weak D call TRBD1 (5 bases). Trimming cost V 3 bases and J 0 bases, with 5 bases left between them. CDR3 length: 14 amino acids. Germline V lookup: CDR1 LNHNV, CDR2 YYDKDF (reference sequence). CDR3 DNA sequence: TGTGCCACCAGCAGGACAGCAACTAATGAAAAACTGTTTTTT. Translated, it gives CATSRTATNEKLFF.

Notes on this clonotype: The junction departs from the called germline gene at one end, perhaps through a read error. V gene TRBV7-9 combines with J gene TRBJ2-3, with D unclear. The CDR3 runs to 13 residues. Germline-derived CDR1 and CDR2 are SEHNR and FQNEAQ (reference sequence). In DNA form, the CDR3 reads TGTGCCAGCAGCCCCAAATCAACTAATGAAAAACAGTTT. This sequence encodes CASSPKSTNEKQF.

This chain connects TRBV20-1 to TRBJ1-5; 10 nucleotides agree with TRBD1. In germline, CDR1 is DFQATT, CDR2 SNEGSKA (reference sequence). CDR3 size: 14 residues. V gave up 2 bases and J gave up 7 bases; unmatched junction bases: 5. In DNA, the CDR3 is TGCAGTGCTAGAAGGGACAGGGGTGAGCAGCCCCAGCATTTT. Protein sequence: CSARRDRGEQPQHF.

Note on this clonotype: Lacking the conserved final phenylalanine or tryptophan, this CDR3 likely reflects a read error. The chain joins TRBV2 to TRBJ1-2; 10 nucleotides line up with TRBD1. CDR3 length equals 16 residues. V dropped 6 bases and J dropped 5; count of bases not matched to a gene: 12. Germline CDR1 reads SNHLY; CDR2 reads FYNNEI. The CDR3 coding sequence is TGTGCCAGCAGGGAACGGGACAGGGGCTTGGAGTATGGCTACACCGGC. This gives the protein CASRERDRGLEYGYTG.